This T cell receptor beta chain is drawn from a study of shared clonotypes between healthy human individuals. Each subset's genomic DNA was shared equally among a number of immunoSEQ plates. The method was immunoSEQ multiplex PCR; TCRdb's version includes in-frame clones alone and lacks a portion of them. The sample has 1.4 million to 1.5 million clones, 95% to 97% seen once. The sequenced material came from naive CD4+ T cells sorted from blood. Subset noted: CD45RA+ positively selected. The origin of this receptor is a young man in good health.

This CDR3 is CASSVGHSNQPQHF. CDR3 bases: TGTGCCAGCAGTGTAGGACATAGCAATCAGCCCCAGCATTTT. The chain recombines TRBV2 with TRBJ1-5; a weak D match, TRBD1 (5 bases). Germline-derived CDR1 and CDR2 are SNHLY and FYNNEI. This CDR3 is 14 amino acids long. Trimming took off 4 bases at V and 0 bases at J, with 7 bases between the two ends.